This T cell receptor beta chain originates from a study of blood T cells in healthy people across ages. Roughly 10 milliliters of peripheral blood were drawn from each donor. A few counts support this clonotype. Its antigen is currently unknown. With a J-beta primer mix and a sample-barcoded 5' primer, a second PCR ran roughly 6 to 11 cycles. One entry per CDR3 protein results from TCRdb running MiXCR on the 5' RACE reads. The table has approximately 680,000 distinct CDR3 sequences, roughly 32% seen once. Study-wide results and limits: Those diversity estimates obtained from one million T cells were thought to be underestimates.

This CDR3 comprises 17 residues. The chain employs TRBV21-1 and TRBJ1-4; whether TRBD1, the table's D call, matches the DNA was not checked. TRBV21-1 is a pseudogene. Sequenced input: blood. The clonotype was recovered from an elderly woman in good health. For the CDR3, the DNA is TGTGCCAGCAGCACCCCCTTACCGACAGGCCTTAATGAAAAACTGTTTTTT. Translation gives CASSTPLPTGLNEKLFF.